These 24 T cell receptor beta chains originate from one sample sequenced in a study of response to subunit inactivated influenza vaccine. TCRdb called the RT-PCR reads again in MiXCR, with one record for every CDR3 protein. The table lists hundreds of thousands of distinct CDR3 sequences, approximately 23% of them singletons. The sample in question was PBMCs from blood, obtained less than 22 months after vaccination. The receptors were sampled from a man between 50 and 75 years old who received an inactivated influenza vaccine.

This clonotype was seen ten or more times. The CDR3 DNA reads TGCGCCAGCAGCTTCGGGGTGATCTATGGCTACACCTTC. It codes for CASSFGVIYGYTF. This chain connects TRBV5-1 to TRBJ1-2, with D unresolved. V lost 2 bases, J lost 4 bases, and 9 bases lay in between. The CDR3 contains 13 residues. CDR1 SGHRS and CDR2 YFSETQ come from the germline V gene.

This clonotype was counted many times. The J gene is TRBJ2-4, the V gene TRBV20-1, with 7 bases that match TRBD1. The junction had 5 bases not matched to a gene; V was cut back by 0 bases and J by 6 bases. Germline V gene lookup returns CDR1 DFQATT and CDR2 SNEGSKA (reference sequence). This CDR3 has 14 amino acids. The CDR3 sequence: CSARDSTGRNIQYF. Written as DNA, the CDR3 is TGCAGTGCTAGAGATTCGACAGGGAGAAACATTCAGTACTTC.

This clonotype appeared a few times. The genes are TRBV6-2 or TRBV6-3 and TRBJ1-1, with 7 bases matching TRBD1. This CDR3 comprises 13 residues. V trimming: 1 base; J trimming: 11 bases; junction bases outside the gene matches: 7. Germline loops: CDR1 MNHEY, CDR2 SVGEGT. The CDR3: CASSYLSTGMAFF. CDR3 sequence (DNA): TGTGCCAGCAGTTACTTGTCGACAGGGATGGCTTTCTTT.

The count of this clonotype is one. This chain links TRBV7-8 with TRBJ2-3, with 7 bases lining up with TRBD2. Germline lookup yields CDR1 SGHVS and CDR2 FQNEAQ. J was trimmed by 4 bases and V by 2 bases; bases with no gene match: 9. The CDR3 is 16 amino acids. The CDR3 nucleotides are TGTGCCAGCAGCTTACGTCAAGCGGGAATTGCAGATACGCAGTATTTT. Translated, it gives CASSLRQAGIADTQYF.

This clonotype turned up a few times. The chain uses TRBV9 and TRBJ2-3; 8 bases line up with TRBD2. V lost 0 bases and J lost 3; bases outside the gene matches: 3. Germline CDR1 reads SGDLS; CDR2 reads YYNGEE. This CDR3 spans 15 amino acids. The CDR3 sequence is CASSVGSGATDTQYF. The CDR3 DNA reads TGTGCCAGCAGCGTAGGTAGCGGGGCTACAGATACGCAGTATTTT.

There are a few counts of this clonotype. The V gene is TRBV5-4, the J gene TRBJ2-7; D is undetermined. Germline lookup yields CDR1 SGHNT and CDR2 YYREEE (reference sequence). Trimming pared 1 base from V and 6 bases from J, leaving 8 bases between. This CDR3 is built from 12 residues. In DNA form, the CDR3 reads TGTGCCAGCAGCTTGATAGAAGGCGAGCAGTACTTC. It translates to CASSLIEGEQYF. The full variable domain, rest sourced from reference TRBV5-4 and TRBJ2-7, is ETGVTQSPTHLIKTRGQQVTLRCSSQSGHNTVSWYQQALGQGPQFIFQYYREEENGRGNFPPRFSGLQFPNYSSELNVNALELDDSALYLCASSLIEGEQYFGPGTRLTVT.

The chain carries TRBV10-2 and TRBJ2-7, with TRBD2 identical over 9 bases. With 6 bases clipped from V and 5 bases from J, the junction kept 8 bases outside the gene matches. The CDR3 spans 14 residues. The V gene's germline CDR1 is WSHSY and CDR2 SAAADI. CDR3: CASRSSGRIDEQYF. The CDR3, as DNA: TGCGCCAGCAGGAGTAGCGGGAGAATTGACGAGCAGTACTTC.

The gene calls are TRBV7-9 and TRBJ2-3, with 8 bases lining up with TRBD2. Germline CDR1 and CDR2: SEHNR and FQNEAQ (reference sequence). After removal of 8 bases from V and 4 bases from J, the junction contained 14 bases not matched to a gene. The CDR3 consists of 16 residues. CDR3 protein: CASAAYAGGLADTQYF. CDR3 nucleotide sequence: TGTGCCAGCGCAGCTTACGCGGGAGGTTTGGCAGATACGCAGTATTTT.

This clonotype was recorded many times. V and J are TRBV6-2 or TRBV6-3 and TRBJ1-1, with D possibly being TRBD1 (6 bases). Trimming cost V 9 bases and J 10 bases, with 18 bases left between them. This CDR3 spans 12 amino acids. Germline CDR1 reads MNHEY; CDR2 reads SVGEGT. The CDR3 here is CASSPGQRGAFF. CDR3 nucleotide sequence: TGTGCCAGTTCGCCAGGACAGCGCGGAGCTTTCTTT.

CDR3 nucleotide sequence: TGTGCCAGCAGCTTTCGTTCCTCCGAGGCCCAGTACTTC. Translating gives CASSFRSSEAQYF. This chain links TRBV7-2 with TRBJ2-5; D remains unclear. V lost 3 bases, J lost 9 bases, and 14 bases lay in between. Germline assignment: CDR1 SGHTA and CDR2 FQGNSA. The CDR3 runs 13 residues.

The CDR3 protein is CASSEKERDPGYGYTF. The CDR3 coding sequence is TGTGCCAGCAGTGAAAAGGAGAGGGATCCTGGGTATGGCTACACCTTC. This chain joins TRBV6-1 and TRBJ1-2, with D unclear. Germline V lookup: CDR1 MNHNS, CDR2 SASEGT. This CDR3 is built from 16 residues. Trimming removed 2 bases at V and 5 bases at J, with 18 bases between.

The chain links TRBV3-1 to TRBJ2-6; the D gene is possibly TRBD1 (6 bases). Trimming shortened V by 3 bases and J by 0 bases, and 15 bases separated the two germline ends. Germline-derived CDR1 and CDR2 are LGHDT and YNNKEL (reference sequence). There are 18 residues in the CDR3. CDR3 residues: CASSQAGVRSSGANVLTF. The CDR3 DNA is TGTGCCAGCAGCCAGGCAGGGGTCCGAAGCTCTGGGGCCAACGTCCTGACTTTC.

This clonotype has just a few counts. The rearrangement links TRBV6-5 to TRBJ2-1, with 12 bases fitting TRBD2. The V gene's germline CDR1 is MNHEY and CDR2 SVGAGI. The V gene end was trimmed by 0 bases and the J gene end by 7 bases; junction bases not matched to a gene: 1. The CDR3 runs 15 residues. The CDR3 region is CASSYSGTSGNEQFF. For the CDR3, the DNA is TGTGCCAGCAGTTACTCCGGGACTAGCGGGAATGAGCAGTTCTTC.

V and J are TRBV20-1 and TRBJ2-5; tentatively, D is TRBD1 (6 bases). Germline lookup yields CDR1 DFQATT and CDR2 SNEGSKA (reference sequence). The CDR3 has 12 residues. The CDR3 is CSETGSQETQYF. As DNA, the CDR3 is TGCAGCGAAACAGGGTCTCAAGAGACCCAGTACTTC.

This clonotype was observed many times. J is TRBJ1-2 and V is TRBV11-2; D possibly corresponds to TRBD1 (6 bases). V was trimmed by 6 bases and J by 7 bases, leaving 27 bases between them. Germline CDR1 SGHAT, CDR2 FQNNGV. The CDR3 totals 17 residues. CDR3 coding DNA: TGTGCCAGCAGGAAACTACAGGGCCAGCCGGGTGCTGGTGGCTACACCTTC. Translating it yields CASRKLQGQPGAGGYTF.

The chain is built from TRBV20-1 and TRBJ2-1; 14 positions match TRBD2. Trimming cost V 4 bases and J 9 bases; bases outside gene matches: 8. Germline-derived CDR1 and CDR2 are DFQATT and SNEGSKA (reference sequence). The CDR3 loop spans 15 amino acids. The CDR3 sequence: CSAKGLAGDSLEQFF. The CDR3 DNA is TGCAGTGCTAAGGGACTAGCGGGAGATAGTCTTGAGCAGTTCTTC.

This clonotype appeared a few times. The chain couples TRBV4-2 to TRBJ1-4; 11 nucleotides agree with TRBD1. The CDR3 has 15 residues. Unmatched junction bases numbered 4, after V lost 5 bases and J lost 5 bases. CDR1 is LGHNA, CDR2 YNFKEQ, per germline. The CDR3 loop is CASSLWTGGNEKLFF. The DNA for the CDR3 is TGTGCCAGCAGCTTATGGACAGGGGGCAATGAAAAACTGTTTTTT.

This chain links TRBV3-1 with TRBJ1-2; 8 positions match TRBD1. The ends lost 0 bases at V and 8 bases at J; junction bases unmatched: 8. Germline V gene sequence: CDR1 LGHDT, CDR2 YNNKEL (reference sequence). This CDR3 spans 15 amino acids. This chain's CDR3 is CASSQDRIRGQGYTF. In nucleotides, the CDR3 is TGTGCCAGCAGCCAAGATAGGATCAGGGGGCAAGGCTACACCTTC. The full variable domain, rest sourced from reference TRBV3-1 and TRBJ1-2, is DTAVSQTPKYLVTQMGNDKSIKCEQNLGHDTMYWYKQDSKKFLKIMFSYNNKELIINETVPNRFSPKSPDKAHLNLHINSLELGDSAVYFCASSQDRIRGQGYTFGSGTRLTVV.

This clonotype has only a few counts. This sequence joins TRBV4-2 and TRBJ2-5; possible D gene TRBD2, 6 bases. Trimming removed 0 bases at V and 5 bases at J, with 13 bases between. The germline gives CDR1 LGHNA, CDR2 YNFKEQ. The CDR3 sequence is 15 residues long. CDR3 coding DNA: TGTGCCAGCAGCCAAGATGCGGCTAGCGTTGAGACCCAGTACTTC. This encodes CASSQDAASVETQYF.

In this sample, this clonotype turned up a few times. The rearrangement uses TRBV5-1 and TRBJ1-1; 9 nucleotides match TRBD1. This CDR3 comprises 17 residues. Germline CDR1 reads SGHRS; CDR2 reads YFSETQ. V shed 1 base and J 0 bases; nucleotides not matched to a gene: 7. The CDR3 protein is CASSLIVGQGLNTEAFF. CDR3 DNA: TGCGCCAGCAGCTTGATCGTGGGACAGGGTTTGAACACTGAAGCTTTCTTT.

V and J are TRBV7-2 and TRBJ2-1, with 14 bases identical to TRBD2. The CDR3 totals 16 residues. V lost 2 bases to trimming and J lost 6 bases; unmatched junction nucleotides: 3. Per germline, CDR1 SGHTA and CDR2 FQGNSA. CDR3 in DNA: TGTGCCAGCAGCTTATCCGGACTAGCGGGGGGCAATGAGCAGTTCTTC. It translates to CASSLSGLAGGNEQFF.

This rearrangement joins TRBV15 to TRBJ1-5; TRBD1 is a possible D gene (5 bases). Germline values: CDR1 LNHNV, CDR2 YYDKDF (reference sequence). Trimming took off 0 bases at V and 9 bases at J, with 15 bases between the two ends. The CDR3 consists of 15 residues. The CDR3 sequence is CATSRERTPVGPQHF. CDR3 coding DNA: TGTGCCACCAGCAGAGAAAGGACACCTGTGGGGCCCCAGCATTTT.

The chain joins TRBV20-1 to TRBJ2-2; D gene uncertain. V lost 6 bases and J 1 base, leaving 6 bases between the germline ends. There are 12 residues in the CDR3. Germline V gives CDR1 DFQATT, CDR2 SNEGSKA (reference sequence). Here the CDR3 DNA reads TGCAGTGCCCATTGGAACACCGGGGAGCTGTTTTTT. This translates into CSAHWNTGELFF.

The CDR3 DNA is TGCAGTGCTAGAGCCGCTAGGGAGGGAGTGAACACTGAAGCTTTCTTT. It codes for CSARAAREGVNTEAFF. The V call is TRBV20-1, the J call TRBJ1-1; D unclear. Germline V gene lookup returns CDR1 DFQATT and CDR2 SNEGSKA (reference sequence). Trimming stripped 1 base from V and 0 bases from J, with 15 bases between. The CDR3 runs 16 residues.